The 9 T cell receptor beta chains presented below share a single source sample, sequenced in a study of cytomegalovirus exposure and HLA in healthy donors. Clones were read by immunoSEQ multiplex PCR, and TCRdb kept only the in-frame ones, dropping some. The sample records 60,000 to 90,000 clones, around 94% being singletons. Sequenced input: PBMCs. These receptors came from a young woman in good health and CMV-seronegative.

The chain employs TRBV7-9 and TRBJ2-1; the D gene is possibly TRBD2 (6 bases). There are 15 residues in the CDR3. Per germline, CDR1 SEHNR and CDR2 FQNEAQ (reference sequence). Trimming pared 2 bases from V and 7 bases from J, leaving 15 bases between. CDR3 protein: CASSLRRGRGNEQFF. The CDR3 DNA follows: TGTGCCAGCAGCTTACGGAGGGGACGGGGGAATGAGCAGTTCTTC.

The CDR3 region has the DNA TGCGCCAGCAGCTTGATGGCTTTTTCCTACAATGAGCAGTTCTTC. This translates into CASSLMAFSYNEQFF. The genes are TRBV5-1 and TRBJ2-1; D is undetermined. Germline V CDR1 and CDR2: SGHRS, YFSETQ. There are 15 residues in the CDR3. The V and J ends lost 1 base and 1 base respectively, with 9 bases between them. The full variable domain, with the rest looked up from reference TRBV5-1 and TRBJ2-1, is KAGVTQTPRYLIKTRGQQVTLSCSPISGHRSVSWYQQTPGQGLQFLFEYFSETQRNKGNFPGRFSGRQFSNSRSEMNVSTLELGDSALYLCASSLMAFSYNEQFFGPGTRLTVL.

Here the CDR3 DNA reads TGTGCCAGCTCACCACTCCCGGCCGGGTCCCACTACGAGCAGTACTTC. Translated, it gives CASSPLPAGSHYEQYF. This sequence joins TRBV18 and TRBJ2-7, with D uncertain. Germline lookup yields CDR1 KGHSH and CDR2 LQKENI. The germline V and J ends were trimmed by 1 base and 3 bases, with 16 bases remaining between them. This CDR3 has 16 amino acids.

V and J are TRBV7-3 and TRBJ1-1; TRBD1 agrees at 9 bases. With 5 bases clipped from V and 5 bases from J, the junction kept 9 bases outside the gene matches. Germline CDR1 reads SGHTA; CDR2 reads FQGTGA. The CDR3 extends over 15 amino acids. The DNA of the CDR3 is TGTGCCAGCAGCCAAACCGGGACAGGGAGGACTGAAGCTTTCTTT. It codes for CASSQTGTGRTEAFF.

CDR3 bases: TGTGCCAGCCGCTTGACAGGGTTTAATCAGCCCCAGCATTTT. It encodes CASRLTGFNQPQHF. The rearrangement uses TRBV27 and TRBJ1-5; 7 bases fit TRBD1. The CDR3 loop spans 14 amino acids. After removal of 8 bases from V and 4 bases from J, the junction contained 8 bases not matched to a gene. Per the germline V gene, CDR1 is MNHEY and CDR2 is SMNVEV (reference sequence).

The chain links TRBV19 to TRBJ2-1; 7 bases map to TRBD2. The V and J ends lost 5 bases and 4 bases, in that order; junction bases with no gene match: 11. Germline CDR1 and CDR2: LNHDA and SQIVND (reference sequence). The CDR3 sequence is 16 residues long. CDR3 nucleotide sequence: TGTGCCAGTAGTCCACGGGGAGCGGGGTTTTACAATGAGCAGTTCTTC. It is translated as CASSPRGAGFYNEQFF.

The V and J genes are TRBV7-9 and TRBJ1-6; 10 positions agree with TRBD1. This CDR3 region has 16 residues. V gave up 3 bases and J gave up 7 bases; unmatched junction bases: 6. The germline V gene encodes CDR1 SEHNR and CDR2 FQNEAQ (reference sequence). CDR3 sequence (DNA): TGTGCCAGCAGCTTCTGGACAGGGGGACCGAATTCACCCCTCCACTTT. Residues: CASSFWTGGPNSPLHF.

The rearrangement joins TRBV5-4 to TRBJ2-2; D remains ambiguous. Germline V CDR1 and CDR2: SGHNT, YYREEE (reference sequence). This CDR3 spans 15 amino acids. The V and J ends lost 0 bases and 2 bases respectively, with 8 bases between them. Written as DNA, the CDR3 is TGTGCCAGCAGCTTGGTTTCGAGTAACACCGGGGAGCTGTTTTTT. Translated, it gives CASSLVSSNTGELFF.

The chain uses TRBV6-5 and TRBJ2-7; 7 bases map to TRBD1. The V gene's germline CDR1 is MNHEY and CDR2 SVGAGI. The V gene end was trimmed by 5 bases and the J gene end by 8 bases; junction bases not matched to a gene: 9. The CDR3 consists of 13 residues. The CDR3 DNA follows: TGTGCCAGCAGTGATGGGGGACAGCTACAGCAGTACTTC. The encoded protein is CASSDGGQLQQYF.